Listed below are T cell receptor beta chains from one sample, sequenced in a study of cytomegalovirus exposure and HLA in healthy donors. Produced via immunoSEQ multiplex PCR; TCRdb's table is partial and in-frame only. The top ten clones hold around 5.8% of a sample with 95,000 to 150,000 clones, 77% of them seen once. The sample comprised PBMCs. These receptors all stem from a man between 18 and 29 years old in good health and CMV-seropositive. The CDR3 runs from the conserved cysteine through the conserved F or W. Fields, in order: clone size, V gene, D gene, J gene, CDR3 DNA, CDR3 protein. D genes are given only for firm matches. Size tells how often a clone was seen (once, few, many) or the class of an expanded clone, and some rows leave it out.

.	TRBV6-6	TRBD1	TRBJ2-2	TGTGCCAGCAGTTTTGGACAGGAGCTGAACACCGGGGAGCTGTTTTTT	CASSFGQELNTGELFF
few	TRBV6-5	.	TRBJ2-6	TGTGCCAGCAGCCGCACAGTTGCCGACGGCCTGACTTTC	CASSRTVADGLTF
.	TRBV7-8	.	TRBJ2-5	TGTGCCAGCAGCTCCGGACTATGGGAGACCCAGTACTTC	CASSSGLWETQYF
.	TRBV9	TRBD2	TRBJ2-3	TGTGCCAGCAGCGCGACTAGCGGAAACACAGATACGCAGTATTTT	CASSATSGNTDTQYF
.	TRBV29-1	.	TRBJ2-4	TGCAGCGGGTTAGGACTAGCCAAAAACATTCAGTACTTC	CSGLGLAKNIQYF
.	TRBV7-3	TRBD1	TRBJ1-2	TGTGCCAGCAGCCCCGACAGGGGAAGAGGCTACACCTTC	CASSPDRGRGYTF
.	TRBV4-1	.	TRBJ2-3	TGCGCCAGCAGCCAAGTGTTAGGGGGAGATACGCAGTATTTT	CASSQVLGGDTQYF
once	TRBV4-2	TRBD1	TRBJ1-3	TGTGCCAGCAGCCAAGGGTCCGGGACAGCCGGAAACACCATATATTTT	CASSQGSGTAGNTIYF
once	TRBV30	.	TRBJ1-2	TGTGCCTGGAGCTTAACTATCTATGGCTACACCTTC	CAWSLTIYGYTF
.	TRBV6-1	TRBD2	TRBJ2-2	TGTGCCGGGGGACTAATAAACACCGGGGAGCTGTTTTTT	CAGGLINTGELFF
.	TRBV11-2	TRBD1	TRBJ1-2	TGTGCCAGCAGCCATCCGGACAGGGGGCAGGAGGGCTACACCTTC	CASSHPDRGQEGYTF
.	TRBV7-8	.	TRBJ1-5	TGTGCCAGCAGCTCCACAGAGAGCAATCAGCCCCAGCATTTT	CASSSTESNQPQHF
once	TRBV28	TRBD1	TRBJ1-4	TGTGCCAGCAGTTCCGGGGACAGACAGGAAAAACTGTTTTTT	CASSSGDRQEKLFF
.	TRBV7-9	.	TRBJ1-2	TGTGCCAGCAGCCCAGCGGGCCCGAACTATGGCTACACCTTC	CASSPAGPNYGYTF
.	TRBV5-1	TRBD2	TRBJ2-1	TGCGCCAGCAGCCCATTACCCGGGGGGGACACCGATGAGCAGTTCTTC	CASSPLPGGDTDEQFF
.	TRBV5-1	TRBD1	TRBJ1-2	TGCGCCAGCAGCCGCTATGGGACAGCGACTTATGGCTACACCTTC	CASSRYGTATYGYTF
.	TRBV19	TRBD2	TRBJ2-1	TGTGCCAGTAGTTTCCCTACTAGCGGGAGCTCCTACAATGAGCAGTTCTTC	CASSFPTSGSSYNEQFF
once	TRBV7-6	TRBD1	TRBJ2-1	TGTGCCAGCAGCCCCCACGCCCCGGGACAGGGGAGTTTAGGGTCCTACAATGAGCAGTTCTTC	CASSPHAPGQGSLGSYNEQFF